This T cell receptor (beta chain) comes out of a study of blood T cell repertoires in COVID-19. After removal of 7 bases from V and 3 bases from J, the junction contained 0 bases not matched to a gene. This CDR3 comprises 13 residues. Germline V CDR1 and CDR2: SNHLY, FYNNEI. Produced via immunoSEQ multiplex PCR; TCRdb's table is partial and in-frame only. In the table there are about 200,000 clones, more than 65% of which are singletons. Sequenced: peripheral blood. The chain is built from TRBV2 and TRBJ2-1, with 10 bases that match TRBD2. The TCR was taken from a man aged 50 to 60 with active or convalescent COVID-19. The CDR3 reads CASKREGYNEQFF. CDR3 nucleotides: TGTGCCAGCAAGCGGGAGGGCTACAATGAGCAGTTCTTC.